The 11 T cell receptor beta chains given below trace back to one sample, sequenced in a study of breast tumors, draining lymph nodes, adjacent tissues. The lymph nodes were axillary draining lymph nodes from breast cancer patients. One entry per CDR3 protein results from TCRdb running MiXCR on the multiplex PCR reads. Of 150,000 to 250,000 distinct CDR3 sequences detected, 31% appear once; the ten largest clones hold 4% to 4.5%. Specimen: axillary lymph node tissue. These receptor sequences come from a female donor with breast cancer. Some clones in this sample may be carry-over from other donors' samples.

This clonotype was recorded at least ten times. This sequence joins TRBV11-3 and TRBJ2-1; D tentatively fits TRBD1 or TRBD2 (5 bases each). CDR3 size: 14 residues. CDR1 is SGHNT, CDR2 YENEEA, per germline. Between the trimmed V and J ends, which lost 4 bases and 7 bases, there was a span of 14 bases. CDR3 DNA sequence: TGTGCCAGCAGCTCCGGGGCGTATGCGAATGAGCAGTTCTTC. It yields the protein CASSSGAYANEQFF. Filled out from reference TRBV11-3 and TRBJ2-1, the complete variable domain reads EAGVVQSPRYKIIEKKQPVAFWCNPISGHNTLYWYLQNLGQGPELLIRYENEEAVDDSQLPKDRFSAERLKGVDSTLKIQPAELGDSAVYLCASSSGAYANEQFFGPGTRLTVL.

This clonotype appeared many times. J is TRBJ1-2 and V is TRBV19; D call uncertain. CDR3 length: 16 residues. V lost 3 bases and J lost 2, with 16 bases in between. CDR1 is LNHDA, CDR2 SQIVND, per germline (reference sequence). CDR3 loop: CASSMGQNLFNYGYTF. CDR3 sequence (DNA): TGTGCCAGTAGTATGGGTCAGAACCTCTTCAACTATGGCTACACCTTC.

The rearrangement joins TRBV5-5 to TRBJ2-5; tentatively, D is TRBD2 (6 bases). The CDR3 length is 15 residues. Germline V gives CDR1 SGHKS, CDR2 YYEKEE (reference sequence). The V gene lost 3 bases and the J gene lost 2 bases, with 14 bases spanning the gap. CDR3 loop: CASSYSSAGQETQYF. CDR3 coding DNA: TGTGCCAGCAGCTACTCTAGCGCGGGGCAAGAGACCCAGTACTTC.

This clonotype was detected ten times or more. The rearrangement joins TRBV20-1 to TRBJ2-7; 9 bases fit TRBD1. Germline CDR1 DFQATT, CDR2 SNEGSKA (reference sequence). With 3 bases clipped from V and 0 bases from J, the junction kept 6 bases outside the gene matches. The CDR3 sequence is 15 residues long. The CDR3 DNA reads as TGCAGTGCTAGTCCCCCGGACAGGGGCTCCTACGAGCAGTACTTC. Protein sequence: CSASPPDRGSYEQYF.

The chain employs TRBV18 and TRBJ2-4; the D call may be TRBD1 or TRBD2 (5 bases each). V was pared by 2 bases and J by 3 bases, with 8 bases between. Germline V gene lookup returns CDR1 KGHSH and CDR2 LQKENI. The CDR3 consists of 14 residues. CDR3 DNA: TGTGCCAGCTCACCAGAGAGGGGCAAAAACATTCAGTACTTC. Its translation: CASSPERGKNIQYF.

The V call is TRBV30, the J call TRBJ1-2; D unresolved. The CDR3 is made up of 12 amino acids. V lost 2 bases to trimming and J lost 6 bases, with 10 bases between them. In germline, CDR1 is GTSNPN, CDR2 SVGIG (reference sequence). The CDR3 nucleotides are TGTGCCTGGAGTTTGCTACCCCATGGCTACACCTTC. Protein sequence: CAWSLLPHGYTF. Drawing the rest from reference TRBV30 and TRBJ1-2, the complete variable domain is SQTIHQWPATLVQPVGSPLSLECTVEGTSNPNLYWYRQAAGRGLQLLFYSVGIGQISSEVPQNLSASRPQDRQFILSSKKLLLSDSGFYLCAWSLLPHGYTFGSGTRLTVV.

At least ten counts were recorded for this clonotype. The V gene is TRBV24-1, the J gene TRBJ2-1; TRBD2 matches at 8 bases. CDR1 and CDR2 from the germline V gene are KGHDR and SFDVKD. The J segment lost 7 bases and the V segment lost 0 bases, leaving 4 bases of the junction unmatched. The CDR3 is 15 residues long. The DNA of the CDR3 is TGTGCCACCAGTGATTTGACTAGCGGTGTTAATGAGCAGTTCTTC. Translated, it gives CATSDLTSGVNEQFF.

The V and J genes are TRBV6-2 or TRBV6-3 and TRBJ2-7, with 8 positions matching TRBD2. This CDR3 contains 14 residues. The trim removed 5 bases at V and 1 base at J, leaving 4 bases unmatched. Germline V gene sequence: CDR1 MNHEY, CDR2 SVGEGT. CDR3 loop: CASSHGGASYEQYF. The CDR3 coding sequence is TGTGCCAGCAGTCACGGGGGGGCTTCCTACGAGCAGTACTTC.

As to this clonotype: A much larger clone differs by one base, so this may be a read error. This likely comes from a read error, as the CDR3 has no conserved phenylalanine or tryptophan at its end. V gene TRBV7-3 combines with J gene TRBJ1-1; D possibly corresponds to TRBD1 (6 bases). The CDR3 extends over 14 amino acids. Germline CDR1 is SGHTA and CDR2 is FQGTGA. V lost 2 bases and J lost 2, with 9 bases in between. CDR3 sequence (DNA): TGTGCCAGCAGCTTAGGACAGAGTAACACTGAAGCTTTCGTT. This gives the protein CASSLGQSNTEAFV.

The V and J genes are TRBV7-2 and TRBJ1-6; D is perhaps TRBD1 (5 bases). The CDR3 is made up of 15 amino acids. With 6 bases removed from V and 7 bases from J, the gap between germline ends came to 16 bases. Germline V gene data show CDR1 as SGHTA and CDR2 as FQGNSA. CDR3 in DNA: TGTGCCAGCAGACTCCCGGACACCCTAAATTCACCCCTCCACTTT. Translated: CASRLPDTLNSPLHF.

As regards this clonotype: This may stem from a read error, because a much larger clone lies one nucleotide away. As the CDR3 is not closed by the conserved phenylalanine or tryptophan, this likely results from a read error. This chain uses TRBV19 with TRBJ1-5, with 7 bases identical to TRBD1. Germline V CDR1 and CDR2: LNHDA, SQIVND (reference sequence). Trimming removed 3 bases from V and 2 bases from J; junction bases left unmatched: 7. This CDR3 spans 16 amino acids. CDR3 nucleotide sequence: TGTGCCAGTAGTATCGTGGGGCAGGGGGGCAATCAGCCCCAGCATTCT. Its translation: CASSIVGQGGNQPQHS.